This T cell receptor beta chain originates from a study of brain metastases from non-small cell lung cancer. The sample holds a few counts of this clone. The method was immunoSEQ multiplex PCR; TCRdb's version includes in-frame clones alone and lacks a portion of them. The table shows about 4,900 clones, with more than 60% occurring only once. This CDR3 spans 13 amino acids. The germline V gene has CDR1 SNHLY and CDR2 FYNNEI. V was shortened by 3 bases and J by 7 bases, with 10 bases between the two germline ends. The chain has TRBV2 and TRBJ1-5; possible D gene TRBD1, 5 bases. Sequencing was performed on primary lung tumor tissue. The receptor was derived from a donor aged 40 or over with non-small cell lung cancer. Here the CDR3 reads CASSEEGIQPQHF. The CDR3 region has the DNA TGTGCCAGCAGTGAGGAGGGGATCCAGCCCCAGCATTTT.